Below, 22 T cell receptor beta chains from the same sample are listed, as sequenced in a study of Graves' ophthalmopathy and Graves' hyperthyroidism. Transcripts of RNA were the source for amplifying TCR beta CDR3 regions. The authors performed first-round RT-PCR with HTBI primers and then a second-round multiplex PCR. TCRdb used MiXCR to reprocess the multiplex PCR reads, holding one entry per CDR3 protein. The data show 500,000 to 800,000 distinct CDR3 sequences, with 35% to 45% seen just once and 3.3% held by the top ten. Sequenced: peripheral blood. These receptors came from an adult man with Graves' ophthalmopathy.

This clonotype was picked up one time. This may be a read error, as it is one base from a much larger clone. J is TRBJ2-6 and V is TRBV10-3, with a possible D match to TRBD1 (6 bases). CDR1 and CDR2 (germline): ENHRY, SYGVKD. Trimming took 3 bases from V and 0 from J, leaving 9 bases between them. This CDR3 has 16 amino acids. The CDR3 nucleotides are TGTGCCATCAGTGACAAGGACAGCTCTGGGGCCAACGTCCTGACTTTC. Its protein is CAISDKDSSGANVLTF.

A few counts support this clonotype. This rearrangement joins TRBV6-8 to TRBJ2-5; D gene uncertain. The CDR3 contains 13 residues. Germline V lookup: CDR1 MNHGY, CDR2 SAAAGT. Trimming removed 6 bases from V and 4 bases from J, with 12 bases in between. CDR3 nucleotides: TGTGCCAGCAGCATCGTTGTAACAGAGACCCAGTACTTC. This codes for CASSIVVTETQYF.

This clonotype was seen repeatedly, ten times or more. The chain has TRBV9 and TRBJ1-2; D remains unclear. In germline, CDR1 is SGDLS, CDR2 YYNGEE. The CDR3 extends over 15 amino acids. Trimming pared 6 bases from V and 4 bases from J, leaving 19 bases between. CDR3 sequence reads: CASNSPDTTGYGYTF. In nucleotides, the CDR3 is TGTGCCAGCAACTCTCCCGACACGACCGGCTATGGCTACACCTTC.

The chain carries TRBV25-1 and TRBJ1-4; D is undetermined. The V gene's germline CDR1 is MGHDK and CDR2 SYGVNS. This CDR3 contains 11 residues. The ends were cut back, 8 bases at V and 5 bases at J, with 6 bases in the middle. The CDR3 DNA reads TGTGCCAGCTCGGGAAATGAAAAACTGTTTTTT. Its protein is CASSGNEKLFF.

There are a few counts of this clonotype. The CDR3 spells CASRVGGYEQYF. The CDR3 coding sequence is TGTGCCAGCAGGGTGGGGGGCTACGAGCAGTACTTC. V and J are TRBV12-3 or TRBV12-4 and TRBJ2-7; the D gene is possibly TRBD2 (6 bases). Trimming stripped 6 bases from V and 3 bases from J, with 9 bases between. There are 12 residues in the CDR3.

This clonotype appeared once. Being one base from a much bigger clone, this may be a read error. CDR3: CASSDRTTSGSRTGELFF. The CDR3 DNA follows: TGTGCCAGCAGTGACCGTACGACTAGCGGGAGTCGTACCGGGGAGCTGTTTTTT. This chain connects TRBV10-3 to TRBJ2-2, with 12 bases matching TRBD2. CDR3 size: 18 residues. Germline V gene data show CDR1 as ENHRY and CDR2 as SYGVKD.

At least ten counts were recorded for this clonotype. V and J are TRBV9 and TRBJ1-6; no clear D gene. The CDR3 consists of 13 residues. Germline V gene lookup returns CDR1 SGDLS and CDR2 YYNGEE. V was cut by 5 bases and J by 6 bases, with 9 bases left in between. The CDR3 loop is CASSEFTNSPLHF. The CDR3 DNA sequence: TGTGCCAGCAGTGAATTTACTAATTCACCCCTCCACTTT.

The gene calls are TRBV15 and TRBJ2-5; TRBD1 aligns across 7 bases. The J call may be faulty, since TRBJ2-1 better matches the DNA end. The CDR3 spans 14 residues. Germline V gene sequence: CDR1 LNHNV, CDR2 YYDKDF (reference sequence). This CDR3 reads CATSRDGTANEQFF. DNA for the CDR3: TGTGCCACCAGCAGAGATGGGACAGCGAATGAGCAGTTCTTC.

CDR3 region: CASRKAGGRSDEQYF. CDR3 in DNA: TGTGCCAGTAGAAAAGCGGGGGGGCGATCGGACGAGCAGTACTTC. The chain recombines TRBV19 with TRBJ2-7; 10 bases agree with TRBD2. The germline gives CDR1 LNHDA, CDR2 SQIVND (reference sequence). Germline trimming cut 6 bases from V and 5 bases from J; bases unmatched to any gene: 10. CDR3 length equals 15 residues.

A note on this clonotype: At one boundary the junction diverges from the germline segment, which might be a read error. The chain couples TRBV12-3 or TRBV12-4 to TRBJ1-1, with 7 nucleotides matching TRBD1. The CDR3 is 10 residues long. CDR3: CASSHNRGDF. CDR3 nucleotide sequence: TGTGCCAGCAGTCATAACAGGGGTGACTTT.

The sample holds many counts of this clonotype. The chain couples TRBV29-1 to TRBJ1-2, with a weak D call TRBD1 (5 bases). V lost 1 base and J lost 2, with 8 bases in between. The length of the CDR3 is 13 residues. Germline CDR1 is SQVTM and CDR2 is ANQGSEA. The CDR3 sequence is CSVEGRGNYGYTF. The CDR3, as DNA: TGCAGCGTTGAAGGGCGGGGGAACTATGGCTACACCTTC.

This clonotype was seen only a few times. The chain links TRBV29-1 to TRBJ1-4; 9 nucleotides match TRBD1. The CDR3 extends over 15 amino acids. CDR1 is SQVTM and CDR2 is ANQGSEA in the germline V gene. The junction had 11 bases not matched to a gene; V was cut back by 6 bases and J by 6 bases. CDR3 nucleotides: TGCAGCGTCGATTGGGACAGGGTATCGGATGAAAAACTGTTTTTT. Protein sequence: CSVDWDRVSDEKLFF. The full variable domain, in which reference TRBV29-1 and TRBJ1-4 provide the parts outside the CDR3, is SAVISQKPSRDICQRGTSLTIQCQVDSQVTMMFWYRQQPGQSLTLIATANQGSEATYESGFVIDKFPISRPNLTFSTLTVSNMSPEDSSIYLCSVDWDRVSDEKLFFGSGTQLSVL.

As for this clonotype: Germline is not matched at one junction end, which may reflect a read error. The V gene is TRBV20-1, the J gene TRBJ1-5, with no clear D. This CDR3 has 15 residues. The germline V gene has CDR1 DFQATT and CDR2 SNEGSKA (reference sequence). The CDR3 DNA is TGCAGTGCTATGTCTGGGTTAGTCTACAATGAGCCCCAGCATTTT. Translating gives CSAMSGLVYNEPQHF.

The chain couples TRBV2 to TRBJ2-6; tentative D call: TRBD2 (5 bases). Germline V lookup: CDR1 SNHLY, CDR2 FYNNEI. Between the trimmed V and J ends, which lost 5 bases and 0 bases, there was a span of 11 bases. This CDR3 has 16 amino acids. The DNA for the CDR3 is TGTGCCAGCAGTACCGACGGAGGCTCTGGGGCCAACGTCCTGACTTTC. Its protein is CASSTDGGSGANVLTF.

There are a few counts of this clonotype. V usage is TRBV5-4 and J usage is TRBJ1-2; 7 bases line up with TRBD1. This CDR3 comprises 15 residues. Germline CDR1 is SGHNT and CDR2 is YYREEE (reference sequence). V shed 5 bases and J 1 base; nucleotides not matched to a gene: 8. CDR3 nucleotides: TGTGCCAGCAGTCGGAGACAGGGAGGTAACTATGGCTACACCTTC. This gives the protein CASSRRQGGNYGYTF.

There are many counts of this clonotype. The CDR3 spells CASQRWDTEAFF. CDR3 sequence (DNA): TGTGCCAGTCAAAGGTGGGACACTGAAGCTTTCTTT. V is TRBV2 and J is TRBJ1-1; D remains ambiguous. With 9 bases removed from V and 3 bases from J, the gap between germline ends came to 11 bases. The CDR3 spans 12 residues. In germline, CDR1 is SNHLY, CDR2 FYNNEI.

The rearrangement uses TRBV9 and TRBJ1-2, with D unresolved. CDR1 is SGDLS and CDR2 is YYNGEE in the germline V gene. This CDR3 region has 15 residues. Here the CDR3 reads CAGSVGGIANYGYTF. Here the CDR3 DNA reads TGTGCAGGCAGCGTAGGAGGGATAGCTAACTATGGCTACACCTTC.

Notes on this clonotype: At one of its ends the junction is not consistent with the germline gene, which may arise from a read error. The chain couples TRBV9 to TRBJ1-1; TRBD1 matches at 9 bases. This CDR3 contains 15 residues. CDR1 is SGDLS, CDR2 YYNGEE, per germline. For the CDR3, the DNA is TGTGCCAGCAGCCAAGGATGGACAGGGGACACTGCAGCTTTCTTT. Translated, it gives CASSQGWTGDTAAFF.

This clonotype was counted between two and nine times. The chain carries TRBV6-2 or TRBV6-3 and TRBJ2-5, with D hard to call. V gave up 3 bases and J gave up 5 bases, with 10 bases separating them. The CDR3 has 13 amino acids. In germline, CDR1 is MNHEY, CDR2 SVGEGT. The CDR3 DNA follows: TGTGCCAGCAGTTATAGGACGAGGGAGACCCAGTACTTC. Its protein is CASSYRTRETQYF.

As regards this clonotype: Being one base from a much bigger clone, this may be a read error. This chain joins TRBV9 and TRBJ2-7; a possible D gene is TRBD2 (7 bases). Germline loops: CDR1 SGDLS, CDR2 YYNGEE. The CDR3 contains 12 residues. Trimming left V 7 bases short and J 7 bases short, with 15 bases between. As DNA, the CDR3 is TGTGCCAGCGGGGGGGGGCCTGCAGAGCAGTACTTC. It yields the protein CASGGGPAEQYF.

This clonotype has at least ten counts. This chain connects TRBV7-2 to TRBJ1-2; 10 bases match TRBD1. Germline trimming cut 4 bases from V and 7 bases from J; bases unmatched to any gene: 6. This CDR3 comprises 14 residues. CDR1 and CDR2 from the germline V gene are SGHTA and FQGNSA. CDR3 region: CASSSTGGDSGYTF. The CDR3 region has the DNA TGTGCCAGCAGCTCGACAGGGGGCGACTCTGGCTACACCTTC.

In the case of this clonotype: This may be a read error: a much more frequent sequence differs by one nucleotide. The J gene is TRBJ1-1, the V gene TRBV9; 10 nucleotides align to TRBD1. This CDR3 contains 14 residues. The germline CDR1 and CDR2 sequences are SGDLS and YYNGEE. The V segment lost 2 bases and the J segment 5 bases; nucleotides outside the gene matches: 3. The CDR3 loop is CASSVDRGMTEAFF. CDR3 coding DNA: TGTGCCAGCAGCGTGGACAGGGGGATGACTGAAGCTTTCTTT. The whole variable domain, filled in from reference TRBV9 and TRBJ1-1, reads DSGVTQTPKHLITATGQRVTLRCSPRSGDLSVYWYQQSLDQGLQFLIQYYNGEERAKGNILERFSAQQFPDLHSELNLSSLELGDSALYFCASSVDRGMTEAFFGQGTRLTVV.